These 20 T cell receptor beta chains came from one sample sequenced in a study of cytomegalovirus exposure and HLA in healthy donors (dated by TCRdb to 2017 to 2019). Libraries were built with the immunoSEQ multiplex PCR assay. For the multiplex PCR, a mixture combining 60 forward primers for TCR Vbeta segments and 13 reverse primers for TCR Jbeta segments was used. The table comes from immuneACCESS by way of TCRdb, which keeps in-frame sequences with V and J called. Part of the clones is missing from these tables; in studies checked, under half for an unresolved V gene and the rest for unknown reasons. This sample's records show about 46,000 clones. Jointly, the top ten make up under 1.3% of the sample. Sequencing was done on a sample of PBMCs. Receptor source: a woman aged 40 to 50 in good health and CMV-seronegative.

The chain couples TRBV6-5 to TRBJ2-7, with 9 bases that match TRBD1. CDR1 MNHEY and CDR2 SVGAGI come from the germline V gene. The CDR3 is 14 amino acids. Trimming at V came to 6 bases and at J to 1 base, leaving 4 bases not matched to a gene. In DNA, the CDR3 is TGTGCCAGCAGGGGGGACAGGGTATCCTACGAGCAGTACTTC. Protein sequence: CASRGDRVSYEQYF.

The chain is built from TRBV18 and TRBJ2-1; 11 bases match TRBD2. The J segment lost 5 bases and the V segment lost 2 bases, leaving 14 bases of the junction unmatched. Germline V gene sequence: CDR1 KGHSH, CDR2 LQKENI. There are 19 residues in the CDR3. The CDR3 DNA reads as TGTGCCAGCTCACCAATGACCCTCGCGGGACTAGCGGTAAACAATGAGCAGTTCTTC. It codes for CASSPMTLAGLAVNNEQFF.

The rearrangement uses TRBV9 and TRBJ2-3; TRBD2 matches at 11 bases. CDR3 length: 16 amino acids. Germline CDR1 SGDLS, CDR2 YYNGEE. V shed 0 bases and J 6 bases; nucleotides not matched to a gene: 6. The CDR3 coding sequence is TGTGCCAGCAGCGTAGATAGCGGGAGGGGAGTCGATACGCAGTATTTT. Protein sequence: CASSVDSGRGVDTQYF. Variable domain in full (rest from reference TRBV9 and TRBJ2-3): DSGVTQTPKHLITATGQRVTLRCSPRSGDLSVYWYQQSLDQGLQFLIQYYNGEERAKGNILERFSAQQFPDLHSELNLSSLELGDSALYFCASSVDSGRGVDTQYFGPGTRLTVL.

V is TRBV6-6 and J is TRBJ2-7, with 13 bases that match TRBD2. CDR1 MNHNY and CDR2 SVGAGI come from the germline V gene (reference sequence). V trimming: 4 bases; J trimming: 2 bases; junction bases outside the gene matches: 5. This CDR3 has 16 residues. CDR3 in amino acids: CASSSSTSGRPYEQYF. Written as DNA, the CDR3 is TGTGCCAGCAGTTCCTCGACTAGCGGGAGGCCCTACGAGCAGTACTTC.

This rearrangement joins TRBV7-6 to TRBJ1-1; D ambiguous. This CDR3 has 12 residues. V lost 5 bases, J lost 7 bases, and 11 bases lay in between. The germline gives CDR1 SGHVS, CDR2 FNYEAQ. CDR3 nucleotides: TGTGCCAGCAGCCAAATGGCGGGTGAAGCTTTCTTT. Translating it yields CASSQMAGEAFF.

CDR3 coding DNA: TGTGCCAGCAGTTTAGGGTTAGGACAGGGGTACAATCAGCCCCAGCATTTT. It translates to CASSLGLGQGYNQPQHF. The chain combines TRBV27 with TRBJ1-5; the match to TRBD1 covers 9 bases. Germline V gives CDR1 MNHEY, CDR2 SMNVEV (reference sequence). The CDR3 spans 17 residues. The ends lost 2 bases at V and 3 bases at J; junction bases unmatched: 8.

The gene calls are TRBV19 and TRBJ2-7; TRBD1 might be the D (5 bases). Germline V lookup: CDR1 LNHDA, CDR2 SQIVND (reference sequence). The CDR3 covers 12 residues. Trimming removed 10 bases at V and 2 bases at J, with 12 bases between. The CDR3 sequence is CATTGSTYEQYF. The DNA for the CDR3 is TGTGCCACTACAGGTTCCACCTACGAGCAGTACTTC.

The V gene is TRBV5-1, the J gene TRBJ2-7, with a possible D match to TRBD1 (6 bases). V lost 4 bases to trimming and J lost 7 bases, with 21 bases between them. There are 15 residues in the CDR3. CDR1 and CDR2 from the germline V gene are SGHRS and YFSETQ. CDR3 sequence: CASSTRGTSVREQYF. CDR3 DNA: TGCGCCAGCAGCACACGAGGGACAAGCGTTAGGGAGCAGTACTTC.

The CDR3 region is CASRTSGDWAYEQYF. The DNA of the CDR3 is TGTGCCAGCCGGACTAGCGGGGACTGGGCGTACGAGCAGTACTTC. The chain joins TRBV6-5 to TRBJ2-7; TRBD2 matches 12 bases. Losses at the gene ends were 8 bases for V and 4 bases for J; bases not matched to a gene: 9. The germline gives CDR1 MNHEY, CDR2 SVGAGI. The CDR3 totals 15 residues.

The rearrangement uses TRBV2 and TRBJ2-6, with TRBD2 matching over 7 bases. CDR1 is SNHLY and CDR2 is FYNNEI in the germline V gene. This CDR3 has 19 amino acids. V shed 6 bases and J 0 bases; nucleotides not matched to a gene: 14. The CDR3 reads CASRGYTSATVSGANVLTF. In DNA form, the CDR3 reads TGTGCCAGCAGGGGATACACTAGCGCTACTGTCTCTGGGGCCAACGTCCTGACTTTC.

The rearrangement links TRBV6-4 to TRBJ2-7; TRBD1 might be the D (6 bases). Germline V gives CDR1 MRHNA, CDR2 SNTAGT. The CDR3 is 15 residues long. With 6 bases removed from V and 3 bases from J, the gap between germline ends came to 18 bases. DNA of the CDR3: TGTGCCAGCAGGGGGAAGGGGGTTCCGTACTACGAGCAGTACTTC. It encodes CASRGKGVPYYEQYF.

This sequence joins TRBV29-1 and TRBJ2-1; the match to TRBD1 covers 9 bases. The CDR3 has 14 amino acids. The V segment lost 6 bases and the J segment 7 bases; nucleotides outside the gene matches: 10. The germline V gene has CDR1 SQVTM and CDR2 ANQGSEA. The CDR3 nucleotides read TGCAGCGTCGCGAGGGACAGGGTAAAGAATGAGCAGTTCTTC. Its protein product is CSVARDRVKNEQFF.

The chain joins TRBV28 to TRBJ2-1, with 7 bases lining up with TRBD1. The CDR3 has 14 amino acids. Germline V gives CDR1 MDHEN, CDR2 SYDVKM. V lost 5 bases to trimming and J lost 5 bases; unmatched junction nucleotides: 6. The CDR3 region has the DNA TGTGCCAGCAGTGAGGGACAGAGAAACAATGAGCAGTTCTTC. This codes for CASSEGQRNNEQFF. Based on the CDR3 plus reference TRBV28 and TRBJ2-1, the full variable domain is DVKVTQSSRYLVKRTGEKVFLECVQDMDHENMFWYRQDPGLGLRLIYFSYDVKMKEKGDIPEGYSVSREKKERFSLILESASTNQTSMYLCASSEGQRNNEQFFGPGTRLTVL.

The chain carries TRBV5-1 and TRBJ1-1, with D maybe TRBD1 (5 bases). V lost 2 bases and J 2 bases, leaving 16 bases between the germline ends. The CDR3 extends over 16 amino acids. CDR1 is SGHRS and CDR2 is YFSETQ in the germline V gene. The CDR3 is CASSFDRVGANTEAFF. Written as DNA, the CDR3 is TGCGCCAGCAGCTTTGATCGGGTAGGGGCCAACACTGAAGCTTTCTTT.

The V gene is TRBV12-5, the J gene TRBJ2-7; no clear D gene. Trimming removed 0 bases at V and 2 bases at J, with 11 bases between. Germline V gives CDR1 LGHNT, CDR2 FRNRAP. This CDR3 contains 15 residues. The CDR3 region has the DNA TGTGCTAGTGGTTTGGTACCACACACCCCCTACGAGCAGTACTTC. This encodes CASGLVPHTPYEQYF. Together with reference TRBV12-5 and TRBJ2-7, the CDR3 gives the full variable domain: DARVTQTPRHKVTEMGQEVTMRCQPILGHNTVFWYRQTMMQGLELLAYFRNRAPLDDSGMPKDRFSAEMPDATLATLKIQPSEPRDSAVYFCASGLVPHTPYEQYFGPGTRLTVT.

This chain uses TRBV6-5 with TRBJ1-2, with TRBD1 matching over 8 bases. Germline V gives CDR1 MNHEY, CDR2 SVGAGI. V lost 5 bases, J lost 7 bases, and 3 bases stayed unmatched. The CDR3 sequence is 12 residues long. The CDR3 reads CASSAGGGGYTF. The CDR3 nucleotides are TGTGCCAGCAGTGCAGGGGGCGGTGGCTACACCTTC.

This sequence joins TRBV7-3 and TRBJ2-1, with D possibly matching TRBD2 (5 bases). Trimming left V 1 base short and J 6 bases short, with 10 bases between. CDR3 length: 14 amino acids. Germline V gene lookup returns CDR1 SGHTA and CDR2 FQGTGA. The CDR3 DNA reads TGTGCCAGCAGCTTAATGGGCGGGCCCAATGAGCAGTTCTTC. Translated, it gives CASSLMGGPNEQFF.

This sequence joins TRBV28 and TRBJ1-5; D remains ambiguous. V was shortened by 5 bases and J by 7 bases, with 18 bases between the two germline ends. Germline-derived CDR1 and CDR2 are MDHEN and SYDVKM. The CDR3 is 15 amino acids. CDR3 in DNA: TGTGCCAGCAGTCTTCAAGAGGGCGCGAGGCAGCCCCAGCATTTT. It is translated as CASSLQEGARQPQHF.

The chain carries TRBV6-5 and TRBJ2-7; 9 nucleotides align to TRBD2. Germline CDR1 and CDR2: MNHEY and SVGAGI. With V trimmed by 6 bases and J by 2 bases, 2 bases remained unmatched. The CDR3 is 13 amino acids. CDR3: CASSRTSAYEQYF. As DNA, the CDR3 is TGTGCCAGCAGCCGGACTAGCGCCTACGAGCAGTACTTC.

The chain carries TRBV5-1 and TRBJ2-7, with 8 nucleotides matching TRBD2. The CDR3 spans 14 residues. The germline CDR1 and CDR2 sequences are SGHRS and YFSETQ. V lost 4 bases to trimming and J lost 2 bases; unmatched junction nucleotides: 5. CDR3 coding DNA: TGCGCCAGCAGCGTAGCGGGACGAACCTACGAGCAGTACTTC. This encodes CASSVAGRTYEQYF. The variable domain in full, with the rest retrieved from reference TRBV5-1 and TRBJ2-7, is KAGVTQTPRYLIKTRGQQVTLSCSPISGHRSVSWYQQTPGQGLQFLFEYFSETQRNKGNFPGRFSGRQFSNSRSEMNVSTLELGDSALYLCASSVAGRTYEQYFGPGTRLTVT.